This paragraph covers one TCR beta chain sequence. The source of the sample is a study of shared clonotypes between healthy human individuals. The CDR3 is 14 amino acids. Germline assignment: CDR1 MGHRA and CDR2 YSYEKL. J lost 9 bases, V lost 3 bases, and 8 bases had no gene match. Naive CD8 cells lacked CD45RO and underwent positive selection for CCR7, leaving out terminally differentiated effector memory CD45RA+ cells. Nashville, Tennessee was home to all donors, each a Caucasian adult. Here immunoSEQ multiplex PCR was the method, and the copy in TCRdb shows in-frame clones only, minus some. The sample has about 2 million clones, about 94% seen once.

This TCR was sampled from a young man in good health. This rearrangement joins TRBV4-1 to TRBJ2-1, with 7 bases aligning to TRBD2. Input material: naive CD8+ T cells sorted from blood. CDR3 region: CASSQDLAGAEQFF. In DNA, the CDR3 is TGCGCCAGCAGCCAGGACCTCGCGGGAGCTGAGCAGTTCTTC.